This T cell receptor (beta chain) was obtained from a study of T cell repertoires in cytomegalovirus infection. Concerning this clonotype itself: Its antigen is unknown.

Germline values: CDR1 MNHEY, CDR2 SVGEGT. This CDR3 comprises 12 residues. V was clipped by 10 bases and J by 4 bases, with 11 bases between them. TCRdb reprocessed the reads with MiXCR, giving one entry per CDR3 protein. The sample records 300,000 to 400,000 distinct CDR3 sequences, just under 30% being singletons. The sequencing here drew on cultured PBMCs, taken from culture after CMV antigen stimulation. The V gene is TRBV6-2 or TRBV6-3, the J gene TRBJ1-5; D remains ambiguous. The receptor's source is a human donor in good health (CMV status not recorded). Some clones in this sample may be carry-over from other donors' samples. CDR3 DNA: TGTGCCACCACAGACGCAAATCAGCCCCAGCATTTT. Protein product: CATTDANQPQHF.